This TCR beta chain appears in the sequencing data of a study of shared clonotypes between healthy human individuals. Study summary: Per donor, three plates held CD4 naive cells, three held CD4 memory, two held CD8 naive and one held CD8 memory.

Every subset's genomic DNA went evenly onto several immunoSEQ plates. Under the authors' procedure: Filtering differed since immunoSEQ provided only junctions, with no quality scores. Sequencing used immunoSEQ multiplex PCR; TCRdb keeps in-frame clones, though not all of them. Clone size and the V and J calls come from that table; the DNA yielded D and trimming. The top ten hold over 1.3% of the sample, which has about 980,000 clones, around three quarters seen once. It was into CD45RA+ naive and CD45RA-negative memory subsets that the CD4+ cells were split. The CDR3 covers 16 residues. V gave up 2 bases and J gave up 0 bases; unmatched junction bases: 5. Germline values: CDR1 SGDLS, CDR2 YYNGEE.

The sequence was obtained from a man younger than 35 in good health. Sequencing was done on a sample of memory CD4+ T cells sorted from blood. Subset reported: CD45RA-negative fraction. This sequence joins TRBV9 and TRBJ2-1; TRBD2 agrees at 7 bases. The CDR3 region is CASSVIAGLSYNEQFF. The CDR3 coding sequence is TGTGCCAGCAGCGTGATAGCGGGCCTCTCCTACAATGAGCAGTTCTTC. The complete variable domain, with remaining parts taken from reference TRBV9 and TRBJ2-1, reads DSGVTQTPKHLITATGQRVTLRCSPRSGDLSVYWYQQSLDQGLQFLIQYYNGEERAKGNILERFSAQQFPDLHSELNLSSLELGDSALYFCASSVIAGLSYNEQFFGPGTRLTVL.